The 10 T cell receptor beta chains given below trace back to one sample, sequenced in a study of metastatic and nonmetastatic thyroid tumors. Patients had received no treatment of any kind before thyroid surgery. TCRdb re-clonotyped the PCR reads via MiXCR. The table includes about 18,000 clones, 34% detected once. The specimen sequenced was tumor tissue. These receptors all come from a male donor with papillary thyroid cancer or a benign thyroid nodule (not recorded which). Some clones in this sample may be carry-over from other donors' samples.

The chain employs TRBV3-1 and TRBJ1-1, with 7 bases matching TRBD1. Germline loops: CDR1 LGHDT, CDR2 YNNKEL (reference sequence). Trimming at V came to 1 base and at J to 11 bases, leaving 13 bases not matched to a gene. The CDR3 has 15 amino acids. CDR3 bases: TGTGCCAGCAGCCAAGCCCCCGGGACAGTAGGGCGGGCTTTCTTT. This translates into CASSQAPGTVGRAFF.

This clone was seen many times. The V call is TRBV2, the J call TRBJ1-6, with 10 bases that match TRBD1. The CDR3 loop spans 14 amino acids. Trimming removed 6 bases from V and 7 bases from J; junction bases left unmatched: 3. Germline V lookup: CDR1 SNHLY, CDR2 FYNNEI. The DNA of the CDR3 is TGTGCCAGCAGAGGGACAGGGGTAAATTCACCCCTCCACTTT. It yields the protein CASRGTGVNSPLHF.

The chain couples TRBV7-8 to TRBJ2-7; 8 bases are a match to TRBD1. From germline, CDR1 is SGHVS and CDR2 FQNEAQ. CDR3 length: 15 residues. The junction had 8 bases not matched to a gene; V was cut back by 4 bases and J by 3 bases. The CDR3 loop is CASSSQPGQDYEQYF. CDR3 nucleotides: TGTGCCAGCAGCTCCCAACCGGGACAGGACTACGAGCAGTACTTC.

This clone was detected many times. V usage is TRBV29-1 and J usage is TRBJ2-2; 10 bases are shared with TRBD1. This CDR3 has 14 amino acids. Germline V gene data show CDR1 as SQVTM and CDR2 as ANQGSEA. V shed 6 bases, J shed 3 bases, and the junction held 4 bases outside the gene matches. CDR3 DNA sequence: TGCAGCGTACCCGGGACAGGGGACACCGGGGAGCTGTTTTTT. It yields the protein CSVPGTGDTGELFF.

The rearrangement uses TRBV10-3 and TRBJ2-7, with 7 positions matching TRBD1. Germline V gene sequence: CDR1 ENHRY, CDR2 SYGVKD. With 6 bases clipped from V and 0 bases from J, the junction kept 8 bases outside the gene matches. The CDR3 has 15 residues. The CDR3 nucleotides read TGTGCCATCAGACCGAAAGGGGGCGTCTCCTACGAGCAGTACTTC. This sequence encodes CAIRPKGGVSYEQYF.

The chain combines TRBV5-1 with TRBJ2-1; 8 bases map to TRBD2. Germline V lookup: CDR1 SGHRS, CDR2 YFSETQ. CDR3 length equals 13 residues. Trimming cost V 2 bases and J 6 bases; bases outside gene matches: 1. This chain's CDR3 is CASSFGTSNEQFF. CDR3 bases: TGCGCCAGCAGCTTCGGGACTAGCAATGAGCAGTTCTTC.

Details on this clone: As the CDR3 is not closed by the conserved phenylalanine or tryptophan, this likely results from a read error. No DNA is shown, since the ends of the CDR3 on it are uncertain; the CDR3 is the one TCRdb lists. V usage is TRBV2 and J usage is TRBJ2-2. The V gene's germline CDR1 is SNHLY and CDR2 FYNNEI. The CDR3 comprises 10 residues, both ends counted. The CDR3 loop is CASSEAPLSG.

This clone turned up a few times. Within the sample, other DNA sequences also encode this same CDR3. The chain recombines TRBV27 with TRBJ2-7; TRBD1 agrees at 8 bases. This CDR3 is 14 amino acids long. CDR1 and CDR2 (germline): MNHEY, SMNVEV (reference sequence). After removal of 4 bases from V and 7 bases from J, the junction contained 9 bases not matched to a gene. In nucleotides, the CDR3 is TGTGCCAGCAGTTCCCCCACAGGGGGTTATGAGCAGTACTTC. Amino acids: CASSSPTGGYEQYF.

The rearrangement uses TRBV3-1 and TRBJ1-2; D possibly corresponds to TRBD1 (6 bases). The V and J ends lost 3 bases and 6 bases respectively, with 17 bases between them. The CDR3 has 15 residues. In germline, CDR1 is LGHDT, CDR2 YNNKEL (reference sequence). CDR3 sequence reads: CASSHRRGGADGYTF. CDR3 sequence (DNA): TGTGCCAGCAGCCACCGCCGGGGGGGCGCGGATGGCTACACCTTC.

This clone came up a few times. The CDR3 loop is CSARDPRGSQYEQYF. The CDR3 DNA reads as TGCAGTGCTAGAGATCCCCGGGGCAGCCAGTACGAGCAGTACTTC. The rearrangement links TRBV20-1 to TRBJ2-7; D assignment may be TRBD1 or TRBD2 (5 bases each). The CDR3 totals 15 residues. Germline assignment: CDR1 DFQATT and CDR2 SNEGSKA (reference sequence). Trimming removed 0 bases from V and 4 bases from J, with 16 bases in between.